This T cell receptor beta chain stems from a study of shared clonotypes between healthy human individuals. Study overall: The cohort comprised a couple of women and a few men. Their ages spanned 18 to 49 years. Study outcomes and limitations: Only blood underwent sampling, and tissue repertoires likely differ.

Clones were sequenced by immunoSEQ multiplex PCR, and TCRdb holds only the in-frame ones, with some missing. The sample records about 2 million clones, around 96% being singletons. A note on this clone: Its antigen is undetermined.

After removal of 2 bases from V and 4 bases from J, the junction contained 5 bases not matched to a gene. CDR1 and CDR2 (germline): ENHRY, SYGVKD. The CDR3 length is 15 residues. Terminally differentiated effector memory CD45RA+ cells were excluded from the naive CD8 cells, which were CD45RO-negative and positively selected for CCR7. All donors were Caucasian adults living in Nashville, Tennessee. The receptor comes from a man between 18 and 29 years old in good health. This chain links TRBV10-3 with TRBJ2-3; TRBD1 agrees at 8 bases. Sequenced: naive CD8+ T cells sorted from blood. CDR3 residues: CAISEGQGRADTQYF. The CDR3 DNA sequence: TGTGCCATCAGTGAGGGACAGGGTCGGGCAGATACGCAGTATTTT.